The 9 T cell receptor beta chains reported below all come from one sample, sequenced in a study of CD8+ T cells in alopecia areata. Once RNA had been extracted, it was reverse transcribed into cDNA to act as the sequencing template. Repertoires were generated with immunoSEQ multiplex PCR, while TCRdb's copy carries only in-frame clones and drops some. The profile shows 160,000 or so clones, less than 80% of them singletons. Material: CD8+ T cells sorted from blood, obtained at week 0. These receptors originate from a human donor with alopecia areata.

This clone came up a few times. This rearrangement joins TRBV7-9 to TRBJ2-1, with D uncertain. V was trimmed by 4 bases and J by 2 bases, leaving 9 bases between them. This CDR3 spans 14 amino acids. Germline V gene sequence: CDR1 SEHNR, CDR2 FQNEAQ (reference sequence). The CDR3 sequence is CASSSDGPYNEQFF. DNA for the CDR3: TGTGCCAGCAGCTCGGACGGACCCTACAATGAGCAGTTCTTC.

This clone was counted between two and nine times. The CDR3 DNA is TGCAGCGTTGAAGCGTCGGCTGAAGCTTTCTTT. This sequence encodes CSVEASAEAFF. The chain links TRBV29-1 to TRBJ1-1; D is undetermined. The germline CDR1 and CDR2 sequences are SQVTM and ANQGSEA. Trimming shortened V by 1 base and J by 6 bases, and 6 bases separated the two germline ends. The CDR3 extends over 11 amino acids.

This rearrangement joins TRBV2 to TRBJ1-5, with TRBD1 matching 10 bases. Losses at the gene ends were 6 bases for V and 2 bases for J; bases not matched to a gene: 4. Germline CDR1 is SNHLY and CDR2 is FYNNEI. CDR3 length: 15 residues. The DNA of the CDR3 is TGTGCCAGCAGGATAGGGACAGGGGGCAATCAGCCCCAGCATTTT. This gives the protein CASRIGTGGNQPQHF.

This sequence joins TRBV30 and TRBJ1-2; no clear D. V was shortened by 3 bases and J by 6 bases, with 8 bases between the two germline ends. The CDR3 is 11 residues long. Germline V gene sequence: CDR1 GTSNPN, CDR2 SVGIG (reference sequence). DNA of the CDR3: TGTGCCTGGAGGGACGGCCATGGCTACACCTTC. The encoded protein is CAWRDGHGYTF. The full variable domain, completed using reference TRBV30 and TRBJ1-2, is SQTIHQWPATLVQPVGSPLSLECTVEGTSNPNLYWYRQAAGRGLQLLFYSVGIGQISSEVPQNLSASRPQDRQFILSSKKLLLSDSGFYLCAWRDGHGYTFGSGTRLTVV.

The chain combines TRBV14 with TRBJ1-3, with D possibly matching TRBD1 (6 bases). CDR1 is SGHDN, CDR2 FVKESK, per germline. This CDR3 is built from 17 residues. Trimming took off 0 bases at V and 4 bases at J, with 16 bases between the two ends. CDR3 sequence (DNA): TGTGCCAGCAGCCAAGATGTGACAGGCGTTCGAGGAAACACCATATATTTT. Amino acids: CASSQDVTGVRGNTIYF.

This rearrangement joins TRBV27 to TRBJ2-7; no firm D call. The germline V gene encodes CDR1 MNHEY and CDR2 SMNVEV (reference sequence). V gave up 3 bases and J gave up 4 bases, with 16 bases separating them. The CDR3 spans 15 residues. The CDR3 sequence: CASSFSDPNRYEQYF. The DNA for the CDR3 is TGTGCCAGCAGTTTCTCGGACCCGAATAGGTACGAGCAGTACTTC.

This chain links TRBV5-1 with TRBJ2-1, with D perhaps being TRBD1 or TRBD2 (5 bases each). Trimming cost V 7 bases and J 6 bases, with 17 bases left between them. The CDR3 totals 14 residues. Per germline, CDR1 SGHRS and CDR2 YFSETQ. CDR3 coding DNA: TGCGCCAGCGGGCCGGGGCAGGGAGTCAATGAGCAGTTCTTC. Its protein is CASGPGQGVNEQFF.

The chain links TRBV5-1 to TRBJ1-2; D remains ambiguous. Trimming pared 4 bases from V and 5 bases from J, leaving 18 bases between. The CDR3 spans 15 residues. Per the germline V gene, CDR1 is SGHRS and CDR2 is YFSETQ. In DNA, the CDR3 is TGCGCCAGCAGCCCCCCTTTGCGGTCGAGGTATGGCTACACCTTC. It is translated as CASSPPLRSRYGYTF.

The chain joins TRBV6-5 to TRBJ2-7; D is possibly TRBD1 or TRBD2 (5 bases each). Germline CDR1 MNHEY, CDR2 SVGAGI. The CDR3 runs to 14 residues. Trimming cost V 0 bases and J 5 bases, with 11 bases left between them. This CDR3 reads CASSYSRGRHEQYF. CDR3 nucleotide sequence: TGTGCCAGCAGTTACTCGAGGGGCAGGCACGAGCAGTACTTC.